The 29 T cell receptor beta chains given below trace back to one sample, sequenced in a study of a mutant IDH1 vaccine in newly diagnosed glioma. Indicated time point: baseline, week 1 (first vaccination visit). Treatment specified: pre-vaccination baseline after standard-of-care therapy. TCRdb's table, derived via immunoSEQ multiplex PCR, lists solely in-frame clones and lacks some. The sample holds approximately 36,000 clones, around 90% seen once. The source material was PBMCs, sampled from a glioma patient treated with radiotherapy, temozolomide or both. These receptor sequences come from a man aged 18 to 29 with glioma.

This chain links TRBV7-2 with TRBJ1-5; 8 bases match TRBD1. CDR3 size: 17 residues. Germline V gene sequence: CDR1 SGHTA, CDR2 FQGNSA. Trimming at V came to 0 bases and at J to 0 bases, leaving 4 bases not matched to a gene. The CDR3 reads CASSLATGAVSNQPQHF. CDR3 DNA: TGTGCCAGCAGCTTAGCGACAGGGGCAGTTAGCAATCAGCCCCAGCATTTT.

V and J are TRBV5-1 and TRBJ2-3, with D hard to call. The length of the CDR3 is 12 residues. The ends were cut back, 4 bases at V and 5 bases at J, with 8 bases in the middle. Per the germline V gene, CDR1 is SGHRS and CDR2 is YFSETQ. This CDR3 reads CASSISQDTQYF. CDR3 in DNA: TGCGCCAGCAGCATCAGTCAAGATACGCAGTATTTT.

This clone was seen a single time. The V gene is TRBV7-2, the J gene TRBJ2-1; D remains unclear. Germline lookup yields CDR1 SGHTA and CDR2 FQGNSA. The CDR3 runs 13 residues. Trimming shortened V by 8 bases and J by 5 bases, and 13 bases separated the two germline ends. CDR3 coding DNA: TGTGCCAGCGGCCCCTTTCCCCACAATGAGCAGTTCTTC. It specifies CASGPFPHNEQFF. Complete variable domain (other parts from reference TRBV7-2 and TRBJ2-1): GAGVSQSPSNKVTEKGKDVELRCDPISGHTALYWYRQSLGQGLEFLIYFQGNSAPDKSGLPSDRFSAERTGGSVSTLTIQRTQQEDSAVYLCASGPFPHNEQFFGPGTRLTVL.

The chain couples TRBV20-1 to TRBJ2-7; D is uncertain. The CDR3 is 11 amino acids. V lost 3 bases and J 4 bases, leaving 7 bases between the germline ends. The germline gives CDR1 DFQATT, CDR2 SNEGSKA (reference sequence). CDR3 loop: CSASSGYEQYF. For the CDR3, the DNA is TGCAGTGCTAGTTCAGGTTACGAGCAGTACTTC.

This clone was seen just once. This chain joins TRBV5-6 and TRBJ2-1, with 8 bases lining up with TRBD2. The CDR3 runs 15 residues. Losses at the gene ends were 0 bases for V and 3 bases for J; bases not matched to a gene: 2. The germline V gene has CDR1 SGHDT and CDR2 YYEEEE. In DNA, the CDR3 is TGTGCCAGCAGCTTGGGGAGCGGGAGCTACAATGAGCAGTTCTTC. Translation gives CASSLGSGSYNEQFF. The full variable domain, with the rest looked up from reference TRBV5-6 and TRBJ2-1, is DAGVTQSPTHLIKTRGQQVTLRCSPKSGHDTVSWYQQALGQGPQFIFQYYEEEERQRGNFPDRFSGHQFPNYSSELNVNALLLGDSALYLCASSLGSGSYNEQFFGPGTRLTVL.

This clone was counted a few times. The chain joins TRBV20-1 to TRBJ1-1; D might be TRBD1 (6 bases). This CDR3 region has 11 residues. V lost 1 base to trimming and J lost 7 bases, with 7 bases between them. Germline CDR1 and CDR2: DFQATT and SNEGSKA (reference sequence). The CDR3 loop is CSARVQGEAFF. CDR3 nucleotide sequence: TGCAGTGCTAGAGTACAGGGTGAAGCTTTCTTT.

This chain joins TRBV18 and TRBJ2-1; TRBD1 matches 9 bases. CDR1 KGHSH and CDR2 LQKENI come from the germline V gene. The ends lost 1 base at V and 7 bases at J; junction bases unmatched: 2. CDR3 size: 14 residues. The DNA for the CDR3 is TGTGCCAGCTCACCACTACAGGGGGCGAATGAGCAGTTCTTC. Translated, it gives CASSPLQGANEQFF.

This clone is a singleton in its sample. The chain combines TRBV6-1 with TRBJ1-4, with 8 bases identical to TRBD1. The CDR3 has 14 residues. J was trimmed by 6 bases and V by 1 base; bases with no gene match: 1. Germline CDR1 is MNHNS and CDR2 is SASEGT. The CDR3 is CASSEGTGYEKLFF. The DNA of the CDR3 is TGTGCCAGCAGTGAAGGGACAGGGTATGAAAAACTGTTTTTT.

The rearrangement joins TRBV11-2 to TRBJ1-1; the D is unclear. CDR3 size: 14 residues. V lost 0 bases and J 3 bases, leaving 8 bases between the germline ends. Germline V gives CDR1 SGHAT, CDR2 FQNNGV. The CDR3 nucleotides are TGTGCCAGCAGCTTAGACCCTCTATACACTGAAGCTTTCTTT. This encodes CASSLDPLYTEAFF.

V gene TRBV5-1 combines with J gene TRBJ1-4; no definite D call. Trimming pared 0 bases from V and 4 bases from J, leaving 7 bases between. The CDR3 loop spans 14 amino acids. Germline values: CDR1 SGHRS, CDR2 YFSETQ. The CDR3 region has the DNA TGCGCCAGCAGCTTGGACAGCTATAATGAAAAACTGTTTTTT. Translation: CASSLDSYNEKLFF.

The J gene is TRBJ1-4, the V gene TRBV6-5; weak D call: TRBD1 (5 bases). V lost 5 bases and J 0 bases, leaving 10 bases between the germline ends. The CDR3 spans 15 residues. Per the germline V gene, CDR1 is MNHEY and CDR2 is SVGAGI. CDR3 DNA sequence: TGTGCCAGCAGTACCGGACAAGCAACTAATGAAAAACTGTTTTTT. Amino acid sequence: CASSTGQATNEKLFF.

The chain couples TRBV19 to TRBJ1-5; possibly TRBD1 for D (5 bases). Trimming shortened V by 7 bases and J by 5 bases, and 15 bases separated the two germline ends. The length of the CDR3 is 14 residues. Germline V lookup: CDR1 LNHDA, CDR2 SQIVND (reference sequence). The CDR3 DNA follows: TGTGCCAGTATTCGGCCGGGGGGGGATCAGCCCCAGCATTTT. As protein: CASIRPGGDQPQHF.

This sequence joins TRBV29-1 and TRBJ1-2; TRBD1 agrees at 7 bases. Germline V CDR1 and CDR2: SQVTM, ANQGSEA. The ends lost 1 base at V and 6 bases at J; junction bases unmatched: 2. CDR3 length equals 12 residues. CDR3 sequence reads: CSVEGTGDGYTF. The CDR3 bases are TGCAGCGTTGAAGGGACAGGCGATGGCTACACCTTC.

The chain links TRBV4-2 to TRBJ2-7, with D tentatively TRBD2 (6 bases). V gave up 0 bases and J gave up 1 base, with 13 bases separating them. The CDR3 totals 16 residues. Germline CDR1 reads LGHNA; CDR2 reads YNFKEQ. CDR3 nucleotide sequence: TGTGCCAGCAGCCAAGATCGAGGGACTGGTTCCTACGAGCAGTACTTC. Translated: CASSQDRGTGSYEQYF.

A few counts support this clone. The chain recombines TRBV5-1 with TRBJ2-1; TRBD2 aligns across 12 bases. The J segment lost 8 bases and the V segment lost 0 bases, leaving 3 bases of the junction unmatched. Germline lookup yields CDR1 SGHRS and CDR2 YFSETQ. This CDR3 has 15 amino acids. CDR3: CASSLVSSGRDEQFF. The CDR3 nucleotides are TGCGCCAGCAGCTTGGTGTCTAGCGGGAGGGATGAGCAGTTCTTC.

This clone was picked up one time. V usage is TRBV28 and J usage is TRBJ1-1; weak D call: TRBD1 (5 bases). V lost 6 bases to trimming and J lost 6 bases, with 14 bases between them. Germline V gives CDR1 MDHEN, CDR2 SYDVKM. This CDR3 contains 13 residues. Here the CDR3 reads CASRTPGGSEAFF. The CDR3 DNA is TGTGCCAGCAGGACACCCGGGGGTTCTGAAGCTTTCTTT.

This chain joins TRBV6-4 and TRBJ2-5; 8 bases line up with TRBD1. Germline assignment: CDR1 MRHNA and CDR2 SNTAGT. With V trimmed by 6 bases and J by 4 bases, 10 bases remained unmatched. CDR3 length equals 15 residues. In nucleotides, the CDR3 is TGTGCCAGCAGCAACCTCCCAGGGGGCCTAGAGACCCAGTACTTC. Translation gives CASSNLPGGLETQYF.

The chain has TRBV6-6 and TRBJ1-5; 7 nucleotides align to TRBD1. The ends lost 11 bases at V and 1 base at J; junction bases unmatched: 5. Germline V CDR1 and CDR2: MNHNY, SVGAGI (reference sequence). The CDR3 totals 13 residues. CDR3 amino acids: CAGGDRSNQPQHF. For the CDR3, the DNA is TGTGCCGGCGGGGACAGAAGCAATCAGCCCCAGCATTTT.

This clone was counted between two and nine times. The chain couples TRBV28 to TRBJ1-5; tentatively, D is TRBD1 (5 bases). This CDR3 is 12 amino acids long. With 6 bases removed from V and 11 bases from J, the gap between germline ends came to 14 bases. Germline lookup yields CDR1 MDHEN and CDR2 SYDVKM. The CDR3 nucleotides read TGTGCCAGCAGCCGGGGGTTATCGGCCCAGCATTTT. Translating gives CASSRGLSAQHF.

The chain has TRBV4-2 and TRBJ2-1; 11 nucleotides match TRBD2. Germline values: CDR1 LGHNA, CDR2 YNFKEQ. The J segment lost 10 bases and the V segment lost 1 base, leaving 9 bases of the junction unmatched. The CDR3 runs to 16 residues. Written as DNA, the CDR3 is TGTGCCAGCAGCCAAGCGGGACTAGCGGTCCCCCTGGAGCAGTTCTTC. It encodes CASSQAGLAVPLEQFF.

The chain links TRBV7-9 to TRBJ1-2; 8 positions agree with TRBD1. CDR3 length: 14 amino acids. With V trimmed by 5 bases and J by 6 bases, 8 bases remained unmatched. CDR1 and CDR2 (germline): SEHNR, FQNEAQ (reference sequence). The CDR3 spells CASSHAGTGNGYTF. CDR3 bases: TGTGCCAGCAGCCATGCCGGGACAGGCAATGGCTACACCTTC.

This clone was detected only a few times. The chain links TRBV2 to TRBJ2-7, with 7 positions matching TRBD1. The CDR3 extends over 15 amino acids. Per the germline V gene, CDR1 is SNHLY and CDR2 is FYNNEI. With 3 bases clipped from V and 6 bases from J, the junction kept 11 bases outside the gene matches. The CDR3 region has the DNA TGTGCCAGCAGTGACTTACCGAGACAGGGTAGCGAGCAGTACTTC. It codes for CASSDLPRQGSEQYF.

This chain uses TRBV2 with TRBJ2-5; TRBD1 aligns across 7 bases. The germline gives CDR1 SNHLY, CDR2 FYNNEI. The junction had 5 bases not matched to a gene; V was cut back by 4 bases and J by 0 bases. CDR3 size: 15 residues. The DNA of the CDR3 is TGTGCCAGCAGTGTCCAGGGGGTGTACCAAGAGACCCAGTACTTC. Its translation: CASSVQGVYQETQYF.

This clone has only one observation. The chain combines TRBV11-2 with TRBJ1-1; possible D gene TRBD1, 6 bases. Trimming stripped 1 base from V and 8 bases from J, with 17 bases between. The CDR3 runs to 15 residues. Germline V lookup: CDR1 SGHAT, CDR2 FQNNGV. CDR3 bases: TGTGCCAGCAGCTTAGCCCTAGGGGGTGCCGGCGAAGCTTTCTTT. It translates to CASSLALGGAGEAFF.

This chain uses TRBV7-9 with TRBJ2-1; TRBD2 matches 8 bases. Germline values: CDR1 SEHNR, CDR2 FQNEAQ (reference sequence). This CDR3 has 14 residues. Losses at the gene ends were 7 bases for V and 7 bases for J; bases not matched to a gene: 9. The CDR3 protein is CASTRGRTLNEQFF. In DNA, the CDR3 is TGTGCCAGCACTCGCGGGAGGACGTTGAATGAGCAGTTCTTC.

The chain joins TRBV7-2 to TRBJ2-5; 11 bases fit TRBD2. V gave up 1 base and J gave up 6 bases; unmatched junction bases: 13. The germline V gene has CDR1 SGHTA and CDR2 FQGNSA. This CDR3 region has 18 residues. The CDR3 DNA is TGTGCCAGCAGCTTAGGGACTAGCGGGCTGCCGGGAGGAAAGACCCAGTACTTC. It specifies CASSLGTSGLPGGKTQYF.

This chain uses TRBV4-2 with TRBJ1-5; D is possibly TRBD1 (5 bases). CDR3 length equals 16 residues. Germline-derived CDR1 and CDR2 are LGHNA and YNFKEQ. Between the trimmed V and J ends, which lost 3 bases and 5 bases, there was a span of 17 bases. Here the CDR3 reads CASSQGSQGSDQPQHF. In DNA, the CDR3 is TGTGCCAGCAGCCAGGGTTCTCAGGGTTCGGATCAGCCCCAGCATTTT.

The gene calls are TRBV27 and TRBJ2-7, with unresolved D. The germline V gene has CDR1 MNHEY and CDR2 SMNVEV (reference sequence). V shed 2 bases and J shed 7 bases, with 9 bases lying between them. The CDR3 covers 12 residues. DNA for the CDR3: TGTGCCAGCAGTTTACGATCCGGGGAGCAGTACTTC. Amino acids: CASSLRSGEQYF.

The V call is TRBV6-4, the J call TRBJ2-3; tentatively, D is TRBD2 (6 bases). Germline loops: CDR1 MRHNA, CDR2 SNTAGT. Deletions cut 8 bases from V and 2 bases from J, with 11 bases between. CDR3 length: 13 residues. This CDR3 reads CASGAGHTDTQYF. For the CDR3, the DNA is TGTGCCAGCGGAGCGGGCCACACAGATACGCAGTATTTT.